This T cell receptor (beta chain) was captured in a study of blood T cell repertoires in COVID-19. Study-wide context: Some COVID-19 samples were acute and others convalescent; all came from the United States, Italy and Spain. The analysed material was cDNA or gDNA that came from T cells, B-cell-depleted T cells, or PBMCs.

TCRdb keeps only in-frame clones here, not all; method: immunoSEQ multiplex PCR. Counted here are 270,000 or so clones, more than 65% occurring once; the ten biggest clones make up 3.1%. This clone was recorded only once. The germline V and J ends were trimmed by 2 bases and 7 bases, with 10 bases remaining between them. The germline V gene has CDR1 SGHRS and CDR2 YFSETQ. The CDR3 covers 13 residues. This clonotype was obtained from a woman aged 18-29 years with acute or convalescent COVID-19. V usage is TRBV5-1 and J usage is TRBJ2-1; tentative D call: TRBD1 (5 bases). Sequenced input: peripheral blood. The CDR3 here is CASSLGVFNEQFF. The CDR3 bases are TGCGCCAGCAGCTTAGGGGTTTTTAATGAGCAGTTCTTC.